Included here is one T cell receptor beta chain sequence, with context. The antigen is unknown. The same CDR3 arises from other DNA sequences in this sample as well. The data were produced by immunoSEQ multiplex PCR, yet TCRdb's version contains in-frame clones alone and is incomplete. The table lists around 37,000 clones, 70% to 90% of them singletons. CDR1 SGHVS and CDR2 FNYEAQ come from the germline V gene. The CDR3 runs to 12 residues. V was clipped by 4 bases and J by 6 bases, with 9 bases between them. This specimen belongs to a study of regulatory and conventional T cells in RAG deficiency. Regarding the study as a whole: Omenn CD25-high CD127-low cells may be activated cells, not true Tregs. RAG-deficient patients showed markedly lower Shannon entropy and higher Simpson indices than control T-cell subsets.

Separately, the same data were catalogued under a study of regulatory T cells. That investigation notes: The primer mix had 52 TRBV and 13 TRBJ primers. In patients, unique TRB V-J pairs were restricted and V/J usage skewed, especially in Tregs.

J is TRBJ1-1 and V is TRBV7-6, with D perhaps TRBD1 (5 bases). The sequence was collected from a human donor in good health. Sequences were obtained from CD8+ T cells sorted from blood. The CDR3 DNA reads as TGTGCCAGCAGCTCAGGACAAGCTGAAGCTTTCTTT. Translation: CASSSGQAEAFF. Combining the CDR3 with reference TRBV7-6 and TRBJ1-1 gives the whole variable domain GAGVSQSPRYKVTKRGQDVALRCDPISGHVSLYWYRQALGQGPEFLTYFNYEAQQDKSGLPNDRFSAERPEGSISTLTIQRTEQRDSAMYRCASSSGQAEAFFGQGTRLTVV.